One and the same sample provided the 15 T cell receptor beta chains below, sequenced in a study of T cell responses to AZD1222 COVID-19 vaccine. The repertoire was sequenced with immunoSEQ multiplex PCR; TCRdb's copy has only in-frame clones and lacks some. The sample lists 100,000 or so clones, 85% to 90% seen once, with 2% to 3% in the top ten. The material sequenced was peripheral blood, taken on day 0 of AZD1222 vaccination. The receptors derive from an adult in good health.

The chain is built from TRBV28 and TRBJ1-1, with 8 bases lining up with TRBD1. Per the germline V gene, CDR1 is MDHEN and CDR2 is SYDVKM. This CDR3 is 16 amino acids long. The J segment lost 7 bases and the V segment lost 4 bases, leaving 14 bases of the junction unmatched. The CDR3 nucleotides are TGTGCCAGCAGTTACCGACGTTATGCAGGGGGCCTTGAAGCTTTCTTT. It yields the protein CASSYRRYAGGLEAFF.

This chain joins TRBV7-6 and TRBJ2-5, with a tentative D call TRBD1 (5 bases). CDR3 size: 15 residues. The V end was cut by 5 bases, the J end by 5 bases, with 18 bases between. The germline CDR1 and CDR2 sequences are SGHVS and FNYEAQ. This chain's CDR3 is CASSPGRASRETQYF. DNA for the CDR3: TGTGCCAGCAGCCCGGGCAGGGCGTCCAGGGAGACCCAGTACTTC.

The chain joins TRBV28 to TRBJ2-3; D is undetermined. The CDR3 has 12 residues. Germline V lookup: CDR1 MDHEN, CDR2 SYDVKM. V lost 10 bases to trimming and J lost 0 bases, with 8 bases between them. The CDR3 DNA follows: TGTGCCACCAGGCCGAGCACAGATACGCAGTATTTT. Residues: CATRPSTDTQYF.

The V gene is TRBV10-3, the J gene TRBJ2-7, with 8 positions matching TRBD1. The CDR3 runs to 14 residues. Germline CDR1 is ENHRY and CDR2 is SYGVKD. J gave up 2 bases and V 6 bases, and 6 bases lay outside the gene matches. CDR3 sequence: CAISKTGATYEQYF. In DNA form, the CDR3 reads TGTGCCATCAGCAAGACAGGGGCAACCTACGAGCAGTACTTC.

Concerning this clone itself: This same CDR3 is encoded by further DNA sequences in the sample. The rearrangement uses TRBV6-1 and TRBJ1-2; D gene ambiguous. The CDR3 covers 13 residues. With 0 bases removed from V and 4 bases from J, the gap between germline ends came to 6 bases. CDR1 is MNHNS and CDR2 is SASEGT in the germline V gene. This CDR3 reads CASSEAEGYGYTF. The CDR3 DNA follows: TGTGCCAGCAGTGAAGCGGAGGGCTATGGCTACACCTTC.

The chain links TRBV7-3 to TRBJ2-5; 8 positions match TRBD1. CDR1 SGHTA and CDR2 FQGTGA come from the germline V gene. V dropped 5 bases and J dropped 2; count of bases not matched to a gene: 4. The CDR3 runs to 14 residues. CDR3 region: CASSPGTGQETQYF. The CDR3 DNA reads as TGTGCCAGCAGCCCGGGGACAGGTCAAGAGACCCAGTACTTC.

This clone has just a few counts. The chain joins TRBV16 to TRBJ2-6; D not resolved. This CDR3 has 13 amino acids. V lost 6 bases, J lost 1 base, and 4 bases lay in between. CDR1 and CDR2 (germline): KGHSY, FQNENV. CDR3 residues: CASSASGANVLTF. In DNA, the CDR3 is TGTGCCAGCAGTGCTTCTGGGGCCAACGTCCTGACTTTC.

The V gene is TRBV7-9, the J gene TRBJ2-1; no firm D call. The V end was cut by 5 bases, the J end by 4 bases, with 6 bases between. The CDR3 contains 12 residues. In germline, CDR1 is SEHNR, CDR2 FQNEAQ (reference sequence). As DNA, the CDR3 is TGTGCCAGCAGCCCTCTATACAATGAGCAGTTCTTC. Its protein product is CASSPLYNEQFF.

The chain recombines TRBV7-2 with TRBJ2-1; 7 nucleotides agree with TRBD1. This CDR3 has 14 residues. The V and J ends lost 5 bases and 2 bases, in that order; junction bases with no gene match: 3. Germline loops: CDR1 SGHTA, CDR2 FQGNSA. CDR3 sequence (DNA): TGTGCCAGCAGCCGGGACAGCGCCTACAATGAGCAGTTCTTC. This codes for CASSRDSAYNEQFF.

The rearrangement links TRBV12-3 or TRBV12-4 to TRBJ2-7; 8 nucleotides align to TRBD2. There are 13 residues in the CDR3. The trim removed 8 bases at V and 2 bases at J, leaving 5 bases unmatched. In DNA form, the CDR3 reads TGTGCCAGCTGCGAGGGACTAGCCTACGAGCAGTACTTC. This translates into CASCEGLAYEQYF.

This clone was seen a handful of times. The V gene is TRBV19, the J gene TRBJ1-5; tentatively, D is TRBD1 (5 bases). Trimming took 5 bases from V and 1 from J, leaving 12 bases between them. This CDR3 spans 15 amino acids. CDR1 and CDR2 from the germline V gene are LNHDA and SQIVND (reference sequence). The CDR3 loop reads CASSPSRDSNQPQHF. The CDR3 DNA sequence: TGTGCCAGTAGTCCAAGCCGGGACAGCAATCAGCCCCAGCATTTT. Drawing the rest from reference TRBV19 and TRBJ1-5, the complete variable domain is DGGITQSPKYLFRKEGQNVTLSCEQNLNHDAMYWYRQDPGQGLRLIYYSQIVNDFQKGDIAEGYSVSREKKESFPLTVTSAQKNPTAFYLCASSPSRDSNQPQHFGDGTRLSIL.

This clone has a single count. The chain recombines TRBV6-5 with TRBJ1-3; 7 bases match TRBD1. Germline V gene lookup returns CDR1 MNHEY and CDR2 SVGAGI. The CDR3 is 15 amino acids. After removal of 5 bases from V and 5 bases from J, the junction contained 9 bases not matched to a gene. DNA for the CDR3: TGTGCCAGCAGTACTCACAGACAGGGTAGAAACACCATATATTTT. This encodes CASSTHRQGRNTIYF.

About this clone: This specimen includes other DNA sequences encoding the same CDR3. This chain uses TRBV9 with TRBJ1-3; no firm D call. Germline CDR1 reads SGDLS; CDR2 reads YYNGEE. The CDR3 runs to 14 residues. The V gene lost 0 bases and the J gene lost 0 bases, with 4 bases spanning the gap. This CDR3 reads CASSVGSSGNTIYF. For the CDR3, the DNA is TGTGCCAGCAGCGTAGGCAGCTCTGGAAACACCATATATTTT.

This chain joins TRBV19 and TRBJ2-7; D is ambiguous. Trimming took off 6 bases at V and 0 bases at J, with 12 bases between the two ends. The CDR3 extends over 14 amino acids. Looked up from germline, CDR1 is LNHDA and CDR2 is SQIVND (reference sequence). For the CDR3, the DNA is TGTGCCAGTAGCCGACTGGAGAGCTCCTACGAGCAGTACTTC. Its translation is CASSRLESSYEQYF.

A single count supports this clone. V usage is TRBV6-6 and J usage is TRBJ1-5; D is perhaps TRBD1 (6 bases). The CDR3 runs 19 residues. The V and J ends lost 5 bases and 2 bases respectively, with 25 bases between them. Germline loops: CDR1 MNHNY, CDR2 SVGAGI (reference sequence). The CDR3 nucleotides are TGTGCCAGCAGTCCCCGGGACACTAGAGATGGTAAAGGCAATCAGCCCCAGCATTTT. Translation gives CASSPRDTRDGKGNQPQHF.